A selection of T cell receptor beta chains follows, all from one sample in a study of CD8+CD57+ T cells in acquired aplastic anemia. TCRdb redid the calling of the reads with MiXCR, one entry per CDR3 protein. The data hold some 140,000 distinct CDR3 sequences, with about 50% observed a single time. The material sequenced was sorted CD4+, CD8+, or CD8+CD57+ T cells (not recorded which) from PBMCs. The source is a human donor with aplastic anemia. Each CDR3 is given with its conserved first and last residue. D genes are given only for firm matches. Rows may omit the clone size; those that give it use once, few, many or a size class.

- | many | TRBJ1-1 | TRBV6-1 | CASSTPAVSTEAFF | TGTGCCAGCAGTACGCCGGCGGTGAGCACTGAAGCTTTCTTT
- | - | TRBJ2-6 | TRBV9 | CASSQVRVPKGANVLTF | TGTGCCAGCAGCCAAGTCCGGGTTCCTAAAGGGGCCAACGTCCTGACTTTC
TRBD1 | many | TRBJ2-7 | TRBV10-3 | CAITLDRGQREQYF | TGTGCCATCACCTTGGACAGGGGGCAACGGGAGCAGTACTTC
- | many | TRBJ2-2 | TRBV19 | CASTNRATGELFF | TGTGCCAGTACCAACAGGGCCACCGGGGAGCTGTTTTTT
- | few | TRBJ1-2 | TRBV7-8 | CASSLDANYGYTF | TGTGCCAGCAGCTTGGATGCTAACTATGGCTACACCTTC
TRBD1 | - | TRBJ2-2 | TRBV24-1 | CATSGQGHGELFF | TGTGCCACCAGTGGACAGGGGCACGGGGAGCTGTTTTTT
- | many | TRBJ2-5 | TRBV12-3/TRBV12-4 | CASSLIGGGGQETQYF | TGTGCCAGCAGTTTAATCGGGGGAGGCGGGCAAGAGACCCAGTACTTC
TRBD1 | - | TRBJ2-7 | TRBV5-1 | CASSPRQGGPWDEQYF | TGCGCCAGCAGCCCCCGACAGGGTGGGCCTTGGGACGAGCAGTACTTC
TRBD2 | - | TRBJ2-4 | TRBV10-3 | CAISDPAGGNIQYF | TGTGCCATCAGTGACCCTGCGGGGGGGAACATTCAGTACTTC
- | - | TRBJ2-2 | TRBV5-1 | CASSLSPGANTGELFF | TGCGCCAGCAGCTTGTCCCCAGGCGCGAACACCGGGGAGCTGTTTTTT
- | many | TRBJ1-1 | TRBV9 | CASSVEVRSLNTEAFF | TGTGCCAGCAGCGTAGAGGTCCGTTCACTGAACACTGAAGCTTTCTTT
- | few | TRBJ2-5 | TRBV9 | CASSVRKETQYF | TGTGCCAGCAGCGTACGGAAAGAGACCCAGTACTTC
TRBD2 | many | TRBJ2-7 | TRBV12-3/TRBV12-4 | CASSDPSGGRSYEQYF | TGTGCCAGCAGTGATCCCAGCGGGGGCCGCTCCTACGAGCAGTACTTC
- | - | TRBJ2-5 | TRBV6-1 | CASKRGAWGGETQYF | TGTGCCAGCAAACGGGGGGCATGGGGTGGAGAGACCCAGTACTTC
- | - | TRBJ1-6 | TRBV19 | CASSIATDNSPLHF | TGTGCCAGTAGTATCGCGACAGATAATTCACCCCTCCACTTT
- | - | TRBJ1-2 | TRBV6-5 | CASSYGGEGYTF | TGTGCCAGCAGTTACGGGGGGGAAGGCTACACCTTC
- | - | TRBJ2-1 | TRBV15 | CATSREAAGAFDEQFF | TGTGCCACCAGCAGAGAAGCAGCGGGCGCCTTCGATGAGCAGTTCTTC
- | few | TRBJ2-5 | TRBV20-1 | CSARPYGGTQYF | TGCAGTGCTAGACCCTATGGAGGGACCCAGTACTTC
- | - | TRBJ2-1 | TRBV2 | CASSNDFGVGEQFF | TGTGCCAGCAGCAACGATTTCGGGGTCGGTGAGCAGTTCTTC
- | many | TRBJ2-7 | TRBV5-6 | CASTPKDPYEQYF | TGTGCCAGCACCCCTAAGGACCCCTACGAGCAGTACTTC
- | - | TRBJ1-3 | TRBV10-3 | CATKTAPRNTIYF | TGTGCCACCAAAACAGCACCTAGAAACACCATATATTTT
- | - | TRBJ2-1 | TRBV20-1 | CSASLGLPSSYNEQFF | TGCAGTGCCAGCCTCGGACTGCCGAGCTCCTACAATGAGCAGTTCTTC
- | - | TRBJ2-1 | TRBV11-2 | CASSLPGTGRGDEQFF | TGTGCCAGCAGCTTACCCGGGACAGGCCGGGGGGATGAGCAGTTCTTC
- | - | TRBJ1-6 | TRBV7-8 | CASSFRVSPLHF | TGTGCCAGCAGCTTTCGGGTCTCACCCCTCCACTTT
TRBD1 | - | TRBJ1-6 | TRBV20-1 | CSARDRYNSPLHF | TGCAGTGCCAGGGACAGGTATAATTCACCCCTCCACTTT
TRBD1 | - | TRBJ1-2 | TRBV7-9 | CASSSGTGIGGYTF | TGTGCCAGCAGCTCCGGGACAGGGATCGGTGGCTACACCTTC
- | - | TRBJ1-1 | TRBV12-3/TRBV12-4 | CASSFLGPEAFF | TGTGCCAGCAGTTTCTTAGGCCCTGAAGCTTTCTTT
- | few | TRBJ2-5 | TRBV6-2/TRBV6-3 | CASSYSRGPDVMETQYF | TGTGCCAGCAGTTACTCGAGGGGCCCGGACGTAATGGAGACCCAGTACTTC
TRBD2 | - | TRBJ2-7 | TRBV12-3/TRBV12-4 | CASSFGGCGGHTYEQYF | TGTGCCAGCAGTTTCGGGGGGTGCGGGGGTCATACCTACGAGCAGTACTTC
TRBD1 | many | TRBJ1-4 | TRBV5-6 | CASSREGQTTNEKLFF | TGTGCCAGCAGTCGGGAGGGACAGACAACTAATGAAAAACTGTTTTTT
- | - | TRBJ2-7 | TRBV27 | CASSFSGREQYF | TGTGCCAGCAGTTTTTCGGGGAGGGAGCAGTACTTC
- | many | TRBJ2-7 | TRBV20-1 | CSATPQGNEQYF | TGCAGTGCTACCCCACAGGGAAACGAGCAGTACTTC
- | - | TRBJ1-1 | TRBV10-3 | CAISEWGESTEAFF | TGTGCCATCAGTGAGTGGGGGGAGAGTACTGAAGCTTTCTTT
TRBD1 | many | TRBJ1-5 | TRBV20-1 | CSASLTGVGNQPQHF | TGCAGTGCTAGCCTAACAGGGGTTGGCAATCAGCCCCAGCATTTT
TRBD2 | many | TRBJ2-1 | TRBV14 | CASSQLSGGRDEQFF | TGTGCCAGCAGCCAACTTAGCGGGGGGCGGGATGAGCAGTTCTTC
TRBD2 | many | TRBJ2-7 | TRBV11-2 | CASSLGLAAYEQYF | TGTGCCAGCAGCTTAGGACTAGCGGCCTACGAGCAGTACTTC
- | many | TRBJ2-3 | TRBV11-2 | CASSLSGGADTQYF | TGTGCCAGCAGCTTATCCGGGGGTGCAGATACGCAGTATTTT
TRBD2 | few | TRBJ2-3 | TRBV28 | CASSSKPGTSKTDTQYF | TGTGCCAGCAGTTCCAAACCCGGGACTAGTAAAACAGATACGCAGTATTTT
- | - | TRBJ2-3 | TRBV20-1 | CSASGGIRTDTQYF | TGCAGTGCTTCAGGGGGGATAAGGACAGATACGCAGTATTTT
- | - | TRBJ2-5 | TRBV7-9 | CASSQTGGQETQYF | TGTGCCAGCAGCCAGACAGGCGGGCAAGAGACCCAGTACTTC
- | many | TRBJ1-1 | TRBV7-9 | CASSLAGDSPFF | TGTGCCAGCAGCTTAGCGGGAGACAGTCCTTTCTTT
TRBD2 | - | TRBJ2-2 | TRBV20-1 | CSARDPGEGNTGELFF | TGCAGTGCTAGAGATCCTGGGGAGGGGAACACCGGGGAGCTGTTTTTT
- | - | TRBJ2-7 | TRBV7-9 | CASKTVTGEQYF | TGTGCCAGCAAGACAGTTACCGGCGAGCAGTACTTC
- | many | TRBJ2-7 | TRBV6-1 | CASTEPGLIHEQYF | TGTGCCAGCACCGAACCGGGGCTCATCCACGAGCAGTACTTC
TRBD1 | - | TRBJ2-3 | TRBV20-1 | CSAVDRDNTDTQYF | TGCAGTGCTGTGGACAGGGATAACACAGATACGCAGTATTTT
- | few | TRBJ1-2 | TRBV4-2 | CASSLELGGGNYGYTF | TGTGCCAGCAGCCTTGAGCTCGGGGGGGGAAACTATGGCTACACCTTC
- | many | TRBJ2-7 | TRBV19 | CASSTNRDSYEQYF | TGTGCCAGTAGTACCAACAGGGACTCCTACGAGCAGTACTTC
- | many | TRBJ2-3 | TRBV10-1 | CASSDTSTDTQYF | TGCGCCAGCAGCGACACTAGCACAGATACGCAGTATTTT
- | once | TRBJ1-2 | TRBV24-1 | CATSGKGGYGYTF | TGTGCCACCAGTGGGAAGGGCGGCTATGGCTACACCTTC
- | few | TRBJ2-7 | TRBV11-3 | CASSLGAAAEQYF | TGTGCCAGCAGCTTAGGGGCGGCCGCCGAGCAGTACTTC
- | - | TRBJ2-3 | TRBV20-1 | CSASTSQGNTDTQYF | TGCAGTGCTAGCACCAGTCAGGGCAACACAGATACGCAGTATTTT
TRBD1 | few | TRBJ2-7 | TRBV7-3 | CASSYAGGYEQYF | TGTGCCAGCAGCTATGCAGGGGGCTACGAGCAGTACTTC
TRBD1 | - | TRBJ1-6 | TRBV19 | CASNTWGTGRNSPLHF | TGTGCCAGCAACACTTGGGGGACAGGGAGAAATTCACCCCTCCACTTT
- | - | TRBJ2-2 | TRBV2 | CASRDRELFF | TGTGCCAGCAGGGACAGGGAGCTGTTTTTT
- | - | TRBJ1-2 | TRBV12-3/TRBV12-4 | CASSLTSDYGYTF | TGTGCCAGCAGTTTAACGTCAGACTATGGCTACACCTTC